Described below is a single T cell receptor (beta chain) sequence and its context. The target of this receptor is not known. It has no much larger one-base neighbor in the sample; base qualities were not kept. This entry is derived from a study of shared T cell receptors in the human thymus (dated by TCRdb to about 2021). Regarding the complete study: The study examined how self-reactive, shared T-cell receptor alpha chains are generated in the human thymus.

Per the germline V gene, SNHLY is the CDR1 and FYNNEI is the CDR2. Inclusive of the bounding cysteine and phenylalanine, the CDR3 is 16 residues long. Only the CDR3 part of the read is kept: 48 bases, read in frame from the first base. Here V drops 3 bases and J drops 3 bases, and the junction holds 6 bases not matched to any gene. Receptor amplification or capture employed the immunoSEQ multiplex PCR assay. TCRdb took over this immuneACCESS table, retaining in-frame rearrangements with V and J assigned. Such tables are incomplete; in checked studies, under half of the missing clones stem from an unresolved V gene, and the remainder is unexplained. The sample contains some 700,000 clones, around 85% of them found a single time. The top ten constitute about 0.011% of the sample. These same records also appear under a second study, on human thymus T cells. The other study reports the following: Donors were immunologically healthy infants undergoing open corrective cardiac surgery for congenital heart defects in Finland. Thymus tissue was obtained as surgical resects removed during corrective cardiac surgery. Biased V and J gene segment usage appeared to be present in both thymic and peripheral blood repertoires. The related research found that thymic TCR repertoires overlapped highly between unrelated individuals. The study characterized TCR alpha and beta repertoires from roughly 8 infant thymus samples and a few related peripheral blood samples. The infant donors were roughly 7 to 250 days old, and the cohort included six males and a couple of females. After being mechanically released from the tissue, thymocytes were kept at -70 degrees C in pellets of about 9.5-30 million cells. A QIAsymphony instrument was used to extract genomic DNA from the frozen cell pellets. The immunoSEQ multiplex PCR assay was used to amplify the TCRB and TCRAD loci from a standardized quantity of quality-controlled genomic DNA. The amplicons spanned the V(D)J region and were long enough to cover the CDR3 and allow V and J genes to be identified. The commercial immunoSEQ service was used to sequence amplicons on an Illumina platform. Primer bias and sequencing errors were corrected as previously described, and TCRAD and TCRB were defined on the basis of the IMGT database. Repertoires were analysed with immunoSEQ Analyzer 3.0 and VDJTools, covering basic statistics, V/J segment usage, diversity estimates, rarefaction and pairwise overlap. To estimate diversity, the Chao1, ChaoE, Efron-Thisted, Shannon and inverse Simpson indices were applied, and diversity was also estimated on datasets down-sampled to the smallest sample. Repertoire overlap used strict matching of CDR3 nucleotide sequence, V gene and J gene, with Jaccard-based multidimensional scaling clustering. On average, thymus samples yielded roughly 770,000 unique TCRB clonotypes, whereas blood samples yielded some 92,000.

Recombination linked TRBV2 to TRBJ2-7, with 12 central nucleotides matching TRBD1. Specimen: thymocytes. This sequence originates from a girl less than two years old with a congenital heart defect. Donor details come from another sample of the same person, matched by shared clones. The bases read TGTGCCAGCAGTGAGCCGGGACAGGGGGCCTTCTACGAGCAGTACTTC. Translated, this is CASSEPGQGAFYEQYF.